These 16 T cell receptor beta chains came from one sample sequenced in a study of beta chain features in type 1 diabetes. TCRB transcripts that were expressed got sequenced, as all of the isolated RNA had been reverse transcribed. Here immunoSEQ multiplex PCR was the method, and the copy in TCRdb shows in-frame clones only, minus some. The sample carries 150,000 or so clones, 9.7% recorded once. The specimen sequenced was central memory CD4+ T cells from blood. All receptors derive from a woman aged 40 to 49 in good health.

The chain combines TRBV10-3 with TRBJ2-7, with 9 bases matching TRBD1. Germline CDR1 ENHRY, CDR2 SYGVKD. This CDR3 region has 19 residues. V was clipped by 0 bases and J by 1 base; unmatched bases: 13. The DNA of the CDR3 is TGTGCCATCAGTGAGTCGATCGGCTCCGGGACAGGGCCTTCCTACGAGCAGTACTTC. It yields the protein CAISESIGSGTGPSYEQYF.

In this sample, this clone turned up many times. This chain uses TRBV4-3 with TRBJ1-1; D not certain. This CDR3 is 15 amino acids long. The V end lost 0 bases, the J end lost 1 base, and 9 bases lay between the germline ends. Germline V gene sequence: CDR1 LGHNA, CDR2 YSLEER. The CDR3 here is CASSQDARRNTEAFF. CDR3 DNA sequence: TGCGCCAGCAGCCAAGACGCCAGGCGGAACACTGAAGCTTTCTTT.

This clone was seen more than once but under ten times. The CDR3 sequence: CASSLRQGGGYTF. The CDR3 DNA is TGTGCCAGCAGCCTCCGACAGGGAGGAGGCTACACCTTC. The chain carries TRBV5-6 and TRBJ1-2; 7 nucleotides match TRBD1. Losses at the gene ends were 4 bases for V and 8 bases for J; bases not matched to a gene: 8. CDR1 is SGHDT and CDR2 is YYEEEE in the germline V gene. This CDR3 comprises 13 residues.

Of note for this clone: Mismatch with germline at one junction end may stem from a read error. The chain links TRBV6-1 to TRBJ2-1, with 7 positions matching TRBD1. The CDR3 length is 18 residues. Germline V gene lookup returns CDR1 MNHNS and CDR2 SASEGT. The CDR3 DNA follows: TGTGCCATCAGTGAGCCTGATACTCCGGGACAGCCTCACAATGAGCAGTTCTTC. Translating it yields CAISEPDTPGQPHNEQFF.

There are many counts of this clone. This chain joins TRBV7-2 and TRBJ2-6; D uncertain. CDR1 SGHTA and CDR2 FQGNSA come from the germline V gene. V was pared by 1 base and J by 4 bases, with 5 bases between. The CDR3 is made up of 14 amino acids. As DNA, the CDR3 is TGTGCCAGCAGCTTAGGTCTCGGGGCCAACGTCCTGACTTTC. The encoded protein is CASSLGLGANVLTF.

This clone was observed a few times. J is TRBJ1-5 and V is TRBV7-6; TRBD1 matches 8 bases. The CDR3 is made up of 16 amino acids. Unmatched junction bases numbered 12, after V lost 5 bases and J lost 6 bases. Germline V gene lookup returns CDR1 SGHVS and CDR2 FNYEAQ. The CDR3 DNA reads as TGTGCCAGCAGCATCGGCCACAAAGGACAGGGTCAGCCCCAGCATTTT. Its translation: CASSIGHKGQGQPQHF.

This clone was counted a few times. CDR3 residues: CASGKGGYNSPLHF. DNA for the CDR3: TGTGCCAGCGGGAAAGGGGGTTATAATTCACCCCTCCACTTT. The V call is TRBV6-6, the J call TRBJ1-6; D may be TRBD1 (6 bases). The ends were cut back, 8 bases at V and 4 bases at J, with 12 bases in the middle. Germline CDR1 reads MNHNY; CDR2 reads SVGAGI (reference sequence). CDR3 length: 14 amino acids.

The chain employs TRBV9 and TRBJ1-5; D gene uncertain. CDR3 length: 14 residues. Per germline, CDR1 SGDLS and CDR2 YYNGEE. V lost 0 bases to trimming and J lost 4 bases, with 8 bases between them. The CDR3 nucleotides are TGTGCCAGCAGCGTAGACAGCGGGAATCAGCCCCAGCATTTT. Translated: CASSVDSGNQPQHF.

The chain recombines TRBV5-1 with TRBJ1-6; D possibly corresponds to TRBD1 (5 bases). Germline V gene sequence: CDR1 SGHRS, CDR2 YFSETQ. V was cut by 4 bases and J by 3 bases, with 14 bases left in between. The CDR3 has 16 amino acids. In DNA form, the CDR3 reads TGCGCCAGCAGCCCAACGACAGCGAACTATAATTCACCCCTCCACTTT. This codes for CASSPTTANYNSPLHF.

Concerning this clone itself: This sample includes further DNA sequences coding for the same CDR3. The chain links TRBV5-1 to TRBJ2-1; 8 bases are shared with TRBD2. V lost 6 bases and J lost 3; bases outside the gene matches: 8. This CDR3 is built from 15 residues. Germline lookup yields CDR1 SGHRS and CDR2 YFSETQ. In DNA form, the CDR3 reads TGCGCCAGCACCCGAAGCGGGGGTGACTACAATGAGCAGTTCTTC. It encodes CASTRSGGDYNEQFF.

The V and J genes are TRBV6-1 and TRBJ1-5; TRBD1 agrees at 7 bases. Per germline, CDR1 MNHNS and CDR2 SASEGT. This CDR3 region has 15 residues. The J segment lost 4 bases and the V segment lost 6 bases, leaving 9 bases of the junction unmatched. The CDR3, as DNA: TGTGCCAGCAGGCCCGGGACAGTTCTAAATCAGCCCCAGCATTTT. Translating it yields CASRPGTVLNQPQHF.

This clone was detected only a few times. This chain connects TRBV7-6 to TRBJ2-5, with a possible D match to TRBD2 (6 bases). The CDR3 has 15 amino acids. The germline gives CDR1 SGHVS, CDR2 FNYEAQ. Trimming cost V 4 bases and J 7 bases, with 19 bases left between them. The CDR3 DNA is TGTGCCAGCAGCTCCGAGATACTAGCTTCGGGGACCCAGTACTTC. It specifies CASSSEILASGTQYF.

This clone was recorded a few times. This sequence joins TRBV10-3 and TRBJ2-1, with 8 bases lining up with TRBD2. V lost 10 bases and J lost 5; bases outside the gene matches: 4. Looked up from germline, CDR1 is ENHRY and CDR2 is SYGVKD. This CDR3 has 12 amino acids. The CDR3 coding sequence is TGTGCCACGGGGGGGCTTAACAATGAGCAGTTCTTC. Translating it yields CATGGLNNEQFF.

This chain joins TRBV2 and TRBJ1-1; a weak D match, TRBD1 (6 bases). Germline CDR1 reads SNHLY; CDR2 reads FYNNEI. Trimming took 6 bases from V and 1 from J, leaving 9 bases between them. The CDR3 runs 13 residues. CDR3 in DNA: TGTGCCAGCAGGGAGACAGGGAACACTGAAGCTTTCTTT. Protein sequence: CASRETGNTEAFF. The complete variable domain, with remaining parts taken from reference TRBV2 and TRBJ1-1, reads EPEVTQTPSHQVTQMGQEVILRCVPISNHLYFYWYRQILGQKVEFLVSFYNNEISEKSEIFDDQFSVERPDGSNFTLKIRSTKLEDSAMYFCASRETGNTEAFFGQGTRLTVV.

This clone was recorded at least ten times. Other DNA sequences of this sample code for an identical CDR3. The genes are TRBV7-9 and TRBJ2-1; D is perhaps TRBD2 (6 bases). The CDR3 is made up of 11 amino acids. Germline values: CDR1 SEHNR, CDR2 FQNEAQ (reference sequence). Trimming took 8 bases from V and 4 from J, leaving 6 bases between them. The CDR3 DNA is TGTGCCAGCGGAGGGTACAATGAGCAGTTCTTC. Amino acid sequence: CASGGYNEQFF.

This clone was recorded a few times. The rearrangement links TRBV29-1 to TRBJ1-2, with 9 bases identical to TRBD1. The CDR3 runs to 14 residues. The trim removed 6 bases at V and 7 bases at J, leaving 12 bases unmatched. In germline, CDR1 is SQVTM, CDR2 ANQGSEA. CDR3 bases: TGCAGCGTCCTTGAACGGGACAGGGCAGGTGGCTACACCTTC. Its translation is CSVLERDRAGGYTF.